The rows below give T cell receptor beta chains drawn from one sample of a study of cytomegalovirus exposure and HLA in healthy donors. Sequencing was performed with immunoSEQ multiplex PCR; in TCRdb, only in-frame clones are kept and a portion is missing. The data contain 100,000 to 150,000 clones, 15% of them singletons. The sequenced sample consisted of PBMCs. The receptors come from a woman under 30 in good health and CMV-seronegative. Both conserved end residues are part of each CDR3. Fields, in order: D gene, J gene, V gene, clone size, CDR3 protein, CDR3 DNA. A D gene is named only where the DNA matches it firmly. Clone size is not always given. Where it is, it says once, few, many or a class for expanded clones.

. TRBJ1-5 TRBV19 . CASSPGLRINDPQPQHF TGTGCCAGTAGCCCTGGGCTCCGTATTAACGACCCCCAGCCCCAGCATTTT
. TRBJ2-1 TRBV18 . CASSPLRNEQFF TGTGCCAGCTCACCCTTGAGGAATGAGCAGTTCTTC
TRBD2 TRBJ2-7 TRBV5-1 few CASSLAGGASTSSEQYF TGCGCCAGCAGCTTGGCCGGGGGGGCCTCAACCTCCTCCGAGCAGTACTTC
. TRBJ1-2 TRBV7-9 . CASSLGGAYGGYTF TGTGCCAGCAGCCTGGGGGGGGCTTACGGTGGCTACACCTTC
. TRBJ2-7 TRBV6-5 . CARTPDRNSYEQYF TGTGCCAGGACACCTGACAGAAACTCCTACGAGCAGTACTTC
. TRBJ1-1 TRBV7-3 . CASSPGAVNTEAFF TGTGCCAGCAGCCCAGGGGCAGTGAACACTGAAGCTTTCTTT
. TRBJ2-1 TRBV9 . CASSVLGSGGVNEQFF TGTGCCAGCAGCGTACTAGGGAGCGGTGGCGTAAATGAGCAGTTCTTC
. TRBJ2-7 TRBV28 few CASARSGVTYEQYF TGTGCCAGTGCCCGATCGGGGGTGACCTACGAGCAGTACTTC
TRBD2 TRBJ2-3 TRBV28 . CASKIGLAGTDTQYF TGTGCCAGCAAAATTGGGCTAGCGGGAACAGATACGCAGTATTTT
. TRBJ2-7 TRBV25-1 . CASSEDRQGTYEQYF TGTGCCAGCAGTGAAGATCGCCAGGGAACTTACGAGCAGTACTTC
TRBD2 TRBJ2-2 TRBV29-1 . CSVAGGVTGELFF TGCAGCGTGGCGGGGGGGGTTACCGGGGAGCTGTTTTTT
. TRBJ2-2 TRBV7-2 few CASSLVSAGELFF TGTGCCAGCAGCCTAGTCTCGGCCGGGGAGCTGTTTTTT
TRBD2 TRBJ2-1 TRBV19 few CASSRAGRYNEQFF TGTGCCAGTAGTCGAGCGGGAAGGTACAATGAGCAGTTCTTC
. TRBJ2-7 TRBV29-1 . CSVVLRGLQYF TGCAGCGTTGTTCTGCGAGGGCTGCAGTACTTC
TRBD2 TRBJ2-1 TRBV15 few CATKGLGAGGHEQFF TGTGCCACCAAGGGCTTGGGGGCGGGAGGCCATGAGCAGTTCTTC
. TRBJ1-6 TRBV28 . CASSFPQGSSYNSPLHF TGTGCCAGCAGTTTCCCGCAGGGGAGCTCCTATAATTCACCCCTCCACTTT